This T cell receptor beta chain was found in a study of response to subunit inactivated influenza vaccine. The CDR3 is 15 residues long. Germline CDR1 and CDR2: LNHDA and SQIVND (reference sequence). The V end lost 3 bases, the J end lost 3 bases, and 11 bases lay between the germline ends. MiXCR, run by TCRdb on the RT-PCR reads, gives a single entry per CDR3 protein. The profile shows 500,000 or so distinct CDR3 sequences, approximately 17% of them singletons. Turning to this clonotype: What it binds is not known.

Study-level points and caveats: Authors suggested seasonal influenza vaccinations each recruit few new T cells.

The sample here was CD4+ T cells sorted from PBMCs, taken around 2 years after vaccination. The TCR sequence derives from a man between 45 and 75 years old who received an inactivated influenza vaccine. The chain combines TRBV19 with TRBJ2-2; D perhaps matches TRBD1 (5 bases). The CDR3 loop is CASSIPGSYTGELFF. For the CDR3, the DNA is TGTGCCAGTAGTATCCCAGGGTCGTACACCGGGGAGCTGTTTTTT.